This T cell receptor beta chain came from a study of vaccination and CD4 T cells after COVID-19. Background on the study: After nasal swab PCR-confirmed SARS-CoV-2, about ten convalescents had mild disease and one severe. Controls had a CEFX pool, an HIV-1 Nef pool, or no peptide added.

Sequence data for DNA of cultured CD4+ T cells were generated by the Oncomine TCR Beta short-read assay. Genomic DNA was isolated from cultured CD4+ T cells. TCRdb itself ran the PCR reads through MiXCR, one entry per CDR3 protein. The table records fewer than 20,000 distinct CDR3 sequences, about 39% of them present only once. Regarding this clonotype: Its antigen is not identified.

The CDR3 consists of 12 residues. V was cut by 4 bases and J by 1 base, with 4 bases left in between. CDR1 and CDR2 (germline): SNHLY, FYNNEI. As to treatment: approximately 11-day PBMC culture with coronavirus spike peptide pools or control peptides (ViraFEST assay). Source: CD4+ T cells from blood, cultured in vitro, taken after SARS-CoV-2 vaccination. The clonotype comes from a human donor who had recovered from COVID-19. V usage is TRBV2 and J usage is TRBJ1-2; no definite D call. The CDR3, as DNA: TGTGCCAGCAGTGGGATTAACTATGGCTACACCTTC. This gives the protein CASSGINYGYTF.